One sample yielded the 10 T cell receptor beta chains listed below, sequenced in a study of shared T cell receptors in the human thymus. The method was immunoSEQ multiplex PCR; TCRdb's version includes in-frame clones alone and lacks a portion of them. The sample lists 600,000 to 900,000 clones, approximately 85% occurring once. Another study also made use of these data, one on human thymus T cells.

The sequenced sample was thymocytes. These receptor sequences come from a girl under two years old with a congenital heart defect.

V gene TRBV5-6 combines with J gene TRBJ1-2; 8 bases match TRBD1. The ends lost 1 base at V and 6 bases at J; junction bases unmatched: 14. This CDR3 region has 17 residues. Germline CDR1 SGHDT, CDR2 YYEEEE. CDR3 DNA: TGTGCCAGCAGCTTGAAAGCCCCTAACAGGGGGGCGGATGGCTACACCTTC. Residues: CASSLKAPNRGADGYTF.

This clone was counted a few times. V and J are TRBV27 and TRBJ2-1; D is possibly TRBD2 (5 bases). This CDR3 is built from 17 residues. With 2 bases removed from V and 2 bases from J, the gap between germline ends came to 16 bases. Germline V gene lookup returns CDR1 MNHEY and CDR2 SMNVEV (reference sequence). CDR3 sequence (DNA): TGTGCCAGCAGTTTAGCCTGCGAGCGGAATACCTACAATGAGCAGTTCTTC. It yields the protein CASSLACERNTYNEQFF.

CDR3 loop: CSVLPGGRYEQYF. In DNA form, the CDR3 reads TGCAGCGTCCTCCCGGGGGGGCGCTACGAGCAGTACTTC. The rearrangement joins TRBV29-1 to TRBJ2-7; TRBD2 agrees at 8 bases. This CDR3 has 13 residues. V lost 6 bases and J lost 3; bases outside the gene matches: 7. From germline, CDR1 is SQVTM and CDR2 ANQGSEA.

The CDR3 protein is CASSLWVASYGYTF. For the CDR3, the DNA is TGTGCCAGCAGCTTGTGGGTAGCGAGCTATGGCTACACCTTC. This chain uses TRBV5-6 with TRBJ1-2; D is undetermined. V lost 1 base and J 4 bases, leaving 11 bases between the germline ends. The CDR3 length is 14 residues. Germline assignment: CDR1 SGHDT and CDR2 YYEEEE.

J is TRBJ1-2 and V is TRBV4-3, with 7 nucleotides matching TRBD1. CDR3 length: 14 amino acids. Germline assignment: CDR1 LGHNA and CDR2 YSLEER. The ends lost 6 bases at V and 8 bases at J; junction bases unmatched: 12. CDR3 sequence (DNA): TGCGCCAGCAGTCCGGTCGAGGGGACAGACGGCTACACCTTC. Its protein product is CASSPVEGTDGYTF.

This chain connects TRBV5-8 to TRBJ1-4; weak D call: TRBD1 (6 bases). The V gene's germline CDR1 is SGHTS and CDR2 YDEGEE. This CDR3 has 14 residues. Trimming took 2 bases from V and 8 from J, leaving 13 bases between them. CDR3 amino acids: CASSFLTGSEKLFF. The DNA for the CDR3 is TGTGCCAGCAGCTTCCTCACAGGGTCCGAAAAACTGTTTTTT.

This sequence joins TRBV5-1 and TRBJ2-7; no firm D call. Germline V gene data show CDR1 as SGHRS and CDR2 as YFSETQ. The CDR3 is 14 amino acids. Trimming cost V 0 bases and J 3 bases, with 10 bases left between them. CDR3 in amino acids: CASSLAFKSYEQYF. The CDR3, as DNA: TGCGCCAGCAGCTTGGCCTTTAAGAGCTACGAGCAGTACTTC.

This clone showed up just once. V usage is TRBV7-9 and J usage is TRBJ1-2, with D perhaps matching TRBD1 (5 bases). Germline lookup yields CDR1 SEHNR and CDR2 FQNEAQ (reference sequence). With 2 bases removed from V and 3 bases from J, the gap between germline ends came to 19 bases. The CDR3 totals 17 residues. The CDR3 nucleotides are TGTGCCAGCAGCTTACGAGGCGTGGGGGGGGAGGACTATGGCTACACCTTC. It specifies CASSLRGVGGEDYGYTF.

The sample holds a few counts of this clone. CDR3 sequence: CASSSYTDTQYF. For the CDR3, the DNA is TGTGCCAGCAGCTCCTACACAGATACGCAGTATTTT. The chain couples TRBV5-6 to TRBJ2-3, with D uncertain. Germline loops: CDR1 SGHDT, CDR2 YYEEEE. V lost 3 bases and J lost 2, with 4 bases in between. This CDR3 spans 12 amino acids.

Note on this clone: The same CDR3 arises from other DNA sequences in this sample as well. V gene TRBV4-3 combines with J gene TRBJ1-2; 11 nucleotides agree with TRBD1. CDR3 size: 15 residues. Germline V gene lookup returns CDR1 LGHNA and CDR2 YSLEER. Unmatched junction bases numbered 5, after V lost 4 bases and J lost 4 bases. This chain's CDR3 is CASSPGTGGGYGYTF. The CDR3 coding sequence is TGCGCCAGCAGCCCCGGGACAGGGGGTGGCTATGGCTACACCTTC.